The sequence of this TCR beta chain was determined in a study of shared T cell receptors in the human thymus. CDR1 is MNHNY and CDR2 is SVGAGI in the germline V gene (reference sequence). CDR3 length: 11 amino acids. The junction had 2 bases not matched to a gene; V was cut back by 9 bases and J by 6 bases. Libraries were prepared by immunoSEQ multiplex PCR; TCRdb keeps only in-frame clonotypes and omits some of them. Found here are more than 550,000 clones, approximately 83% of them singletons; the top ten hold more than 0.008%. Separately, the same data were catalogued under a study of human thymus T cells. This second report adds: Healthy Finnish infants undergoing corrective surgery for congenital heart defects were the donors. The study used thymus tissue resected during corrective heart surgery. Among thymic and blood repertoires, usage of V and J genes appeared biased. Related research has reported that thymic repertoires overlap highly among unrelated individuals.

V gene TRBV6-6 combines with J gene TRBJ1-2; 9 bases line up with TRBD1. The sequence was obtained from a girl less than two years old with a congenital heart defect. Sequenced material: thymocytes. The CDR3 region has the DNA TGTGCCAGGGGGACAGGGCATGGCTACACCTTC. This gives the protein CARGTGHGYTF.